This T cell receptor (beta chain) was found in a study of post-analysis software for immune sequencing data. J lost 4 bases, V lost 7 bases, and 10 bases had no gene match. The V gene's germline CDR1 is MDHEN and CDR2 SYDVKM. The CDR3 runs to 14 residues. As to this clonotype: Its matching antigen is unknown.

Regarding the study as a whole: The five TRBV segments detected at higher frequency in patients than in controls included TRBV5-6, TRBV5-1 and TRBV20-1.

Unique molecular identifiers were present in the TCR beta cDNA libraries. TCRdb recomputed calls from the PCR reads with MiXCR, one row per CDR3 protein. The data show 750,000 to 950,000 distinct CDR3 sequences, about 50% seen once. The chain uses TRBV28 and TRBJ2-7; 7 positions agree with TRBD1. This sequence originates from a girl aged 10-17 years with multiple sclerosis. The sequencing input was blood. The CDR3 sequence: CASNWEGGSYEQYF. CDR3 DNA sequence: TGTGCCAGCAATTGGGAAGGGGGCTCGTACGAGCAGTACTTC.